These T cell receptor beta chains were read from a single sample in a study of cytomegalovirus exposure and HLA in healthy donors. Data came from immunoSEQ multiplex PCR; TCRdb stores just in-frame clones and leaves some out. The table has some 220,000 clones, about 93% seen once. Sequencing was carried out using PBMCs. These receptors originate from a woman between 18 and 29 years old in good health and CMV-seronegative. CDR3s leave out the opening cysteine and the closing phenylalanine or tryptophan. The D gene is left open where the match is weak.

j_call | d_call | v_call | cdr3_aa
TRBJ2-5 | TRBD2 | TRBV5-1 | ASRLTSGSSRETQY
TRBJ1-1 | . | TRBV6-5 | ASSGEAF
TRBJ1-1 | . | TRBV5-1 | ASSLAQGGFLNTEAF
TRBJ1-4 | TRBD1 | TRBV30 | AWSASGGRYRCDEKLF
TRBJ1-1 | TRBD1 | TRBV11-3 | ASSPDRSGGTEAF
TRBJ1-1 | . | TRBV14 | ASSQTGWEAF
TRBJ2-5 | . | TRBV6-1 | ASSEYRRAGQETQY
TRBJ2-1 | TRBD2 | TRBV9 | ASSAPLSGSYNEQF
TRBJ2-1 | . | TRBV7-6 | ASSVDFYNEQF
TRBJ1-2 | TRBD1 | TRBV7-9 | ASSLAQGEYYGYT
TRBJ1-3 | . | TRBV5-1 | ASSLAGANSGNTIY
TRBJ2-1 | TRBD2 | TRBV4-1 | ASSPGLLAADEQF
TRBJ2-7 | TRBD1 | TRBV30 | AWSPVGRGQDEQY
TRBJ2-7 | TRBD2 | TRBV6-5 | ASSYSVPSGDYEQY
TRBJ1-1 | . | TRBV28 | ASSSGSGARNTEAF
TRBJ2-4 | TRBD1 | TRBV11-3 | ASSLEDRGQENIQY
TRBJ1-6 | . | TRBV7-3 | ASSLRSGDNSPLH
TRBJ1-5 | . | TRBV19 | ASSTAGPFNQPQH
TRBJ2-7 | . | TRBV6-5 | ASSYSRAASYEQY
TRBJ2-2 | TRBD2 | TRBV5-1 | ASSLEGHGGTGELF
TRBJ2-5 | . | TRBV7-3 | ASSDSETQY
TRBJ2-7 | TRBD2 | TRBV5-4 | ATIEAGGEQY
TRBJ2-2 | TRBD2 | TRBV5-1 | ASSLGPSGNTGELF
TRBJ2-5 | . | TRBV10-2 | ASRQQGGEQETQY
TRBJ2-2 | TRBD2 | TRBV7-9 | ASSRLAGTLGELF
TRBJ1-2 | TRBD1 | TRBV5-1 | ASTDRLSYGYT
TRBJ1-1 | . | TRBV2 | ASNQVIGNTEAF
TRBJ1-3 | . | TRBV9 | ASSVDSGRTGNTIY
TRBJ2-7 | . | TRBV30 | AWSARGEQY
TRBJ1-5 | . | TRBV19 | ATKGGTRGAQPQH
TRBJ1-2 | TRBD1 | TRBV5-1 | ASSLVQGVDDGYT
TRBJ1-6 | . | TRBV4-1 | ASSQSGSSSSPLH
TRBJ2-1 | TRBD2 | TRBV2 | ASSPLRGTSKEQF
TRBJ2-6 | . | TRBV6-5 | ASSESSGANVLT
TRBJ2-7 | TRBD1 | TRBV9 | ASSPITGGHEQY
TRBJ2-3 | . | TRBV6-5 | ASKRGTSTDTQY
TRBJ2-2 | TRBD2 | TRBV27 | ASSLLFGGAGELF
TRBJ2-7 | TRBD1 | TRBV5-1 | ASSLGAGGLAYEQY
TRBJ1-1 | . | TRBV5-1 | ASSLVADMNTEAF
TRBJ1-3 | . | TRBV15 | ATRREALSGNTIY
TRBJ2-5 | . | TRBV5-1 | ASSLGLNILQETQY
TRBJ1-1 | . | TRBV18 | ASSGQLGGGAF
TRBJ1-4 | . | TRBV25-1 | ASSKGEGKLF
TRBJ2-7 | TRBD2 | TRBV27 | ASSLTSGSSYEQY
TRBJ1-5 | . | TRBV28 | ASSQSGRAQPQH
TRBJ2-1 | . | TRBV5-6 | ASSPVPRSWDEQF
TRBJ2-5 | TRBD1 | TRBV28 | ASSPQGEQETQY
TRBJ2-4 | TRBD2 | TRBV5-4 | ASSLDPGGPVIQY
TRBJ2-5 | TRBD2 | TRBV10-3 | AISELSSAGGGETQY
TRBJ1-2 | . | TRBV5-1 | ASSLDRYYGYT
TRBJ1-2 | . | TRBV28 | ASSPPTGFKSYT
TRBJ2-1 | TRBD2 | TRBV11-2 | ASSHFDLAGDNEQF
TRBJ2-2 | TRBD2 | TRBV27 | ASRERGNTGELF